The entry below gives a single TCR beta chain sequence along with its context. A read error may account for a junction end that differs from germline. The record originates from a study of T cell changes during pregnancy in multiple sclerosis. Only in-frame clones appear in the TCRdb table, and some are missing; sequencing was by immunoSEQ multiplex PCR. Of some 41,000 clones listed, approximately 94% are singletons. The germline V gene encodes CDR1 SSHAT and CDR2 FNYEAQ (reference sequence). The CDR3 spans 13 residues. This specimen consisted of CD8+ T cells from peripheral blood mononuclear cells, obtained in the third trimester of pregnancy. The source is a female donor with multiple sclerosis, enrolled in a pregnancy study. The rearrangement joins TRBV7-7 to TRBJ2-7; TRBD2 is a possible D gene (6 bases). CDR3 in amino acids: CASSFRLAYEQYF. The CDR3, as DNA: TGTGCTAGCAGCTTCCGGCTAGCGTACGAGCAGTACTTC.